The sequence of this T cell receptor (beta chain) was determined in a study of blood T cell repertoires in COVID-19. This clone has just a few counts. Measured with immunoSEQ multiplex PCR; TCRdb has only the in-frame clones, and not every one. The sample consists of 150,000 to 200,000 clones, less than 85% of them appearing once. This CDR3 has 16 residues. V was clipped by 5 bases and J by 5 bases; unmatched bases: 10. Germline V gene lookup returns CDR1 MNHEY and CDR2 SMNVEV (reference sequence). The TCR comes from a man over 45 who had recovered from COVID-19. This chain uses TRBV27 with TRBJ2-2; 8 nucleotides agree with TRBD1. Material: PBMCs or T cells enriched from blood (not recorded which). The CDR3 region is CASSTWTGRSTGELFF. Here the CDR3 DNA reads TGTGCCAGCAGTACCTGGACAGGGAGGAGTACCGGGGAGCTGTTTTTT.